The 20 T cell receptor beta chains reported below all come from one sample, sequenced in a study of OX40 agonist ivuxolimab in advanced cancers. Data came from immunoSEQ multiplex PCR; TCRdb stores just in-frame clones and leaves some out. The sample carries more than 65,000 clones, around 80% recorded once. Sequenced here: CD4+ or CD8+ T cells sorted from blood, sampled in a trial of the OX40 agonist ivuxolimab. The source of these receptors is an adult with an advanced solid tumor such as melanoma, head and neck, liver or kidney cancer.

The chain has TRBV10-3 and TRBJ1-4; D is unresolved. Germline CDR1 is ENHRY and CDR2 is SYGVKD. The length of the CDR3 is 13 residues. V gave up 4 bases and J gave up 4 bases, with 7 bases separating them. This CDR3 reads CAISGVHNEKLFF. CDR3 in DNA: TGTGCCATCAGTGGGGTGCATAATGAAAAACTGTTTTTT.

This chain joins TRBV5-4 and TRBJ2-1; 13 positions match TRBD2. Germline assignment: CDR1 SGHNT and CDR2 YYREEE (reference sequence). The CDR3 runs 18 residues. V lost 4 bases to trimming and J lost 0 bases; unmatched junction nucleotides: 7. The CDR3 DNA reads as TGTGCCAGCAGCCCGCCGGGACTAGCGGGAAGCTCCTACAATGAGCAGTTCTTC. Encoded protein: CASSPPGLAGSSYNEQFF.

The genes are TRBV7-6 and TRBJ1-3, with 9 positions matching TRBD1. Per germline, CDR1 SGHVS and CDR2 FNYEAQ. J was trimmed by 4 bases and V by 2 bases; bases with no gene match: 6. This CDR3 contains 16 residues. The CDR3 region has the DNA TGTGCCAGCAGCTTAACAGGGGGCGCGGGAGGAAACACCATATATTTT. Amino acid sequence: CASSLTGGAGGNTIYF. Full variable domain (missing parts from reference TRBV7-6 and TRBJ1-3): GAGVSQSPRYKVTKRGQDVALRCDPISGHVSLYWYRQALGQGPEFLTYFNYEAQQDKSGLPNDRFSAERPEGSISTLTIQRTEQRDSAMYRCASSLTGGAGGNTIYFGEGSWLTVV.

The genes are TRBV10-3 and TRBJ2-3, with D possibly TRBD2 on 6 matching bases. Germline values: CDR1 ENHRY, CDR2 SYGVKD. The V gene lost 3 bases and the J gene lost 1 base, with 20 bases spanning the gap. There are 18 residues in the CDR3. Here the CDR3 reads CAISEVGGTVMGTDTQYF. CDR3 nucleotides: TGTGCCATCAGTGAAGTCGGGGGAACTGTTATGGGCACAGATACGCAGTATTTT.

The chain recombines TRBV2 with TRBJ2-3; no firm D call. CDR3 size: 10 residues. V gave up 5 bases and J gave up 10 bases, with 7 bases separating them. Germline assignment: CDR1 SNHLY and CDR2 FYNNEI. The CDR3 sequence is CASSHRAQYF. DNA for the CDR3: TGTGCCAGCAGTCACCGAGCGCAGTATTTT.

The chain recombines TRBV7-2 with TRBJ2-1, with 11 bases identical to TRBD2. Per the germline V gene, CDR1 is SGHTA and CDR2 is FQGNSA. This CDR3 spans 18 amino acids. V was pared by 5 bases and J by 9 bases, with 18 bases of the junction left unmatched. CDR3 residues: CASSKAVGASGRRGEQFF. CDR3 coding DNA: TGTGCCAGCAGCAAAGCGGTAGGGGCTAGCGGGAGGAGGGGTGAGCAGTTCTTC.

The chain couples TRBV7-2 to TRBJ2-5; D is uncertain. The better agreement between TRBJ2-7 and the DNA end casts doubt on the J call. The CDR3 sequence is 15 residues long. The germline V gene encodes CDR1 SGHTA and CDR2 FQGNSA. In DNA form, the CDR3 reads TGTGCCAGCAGCTTAGATCCGGAACCCTCCTACGAGCAGTACTTC. It yields the protein CASSLDPEPSYEQYF.

This chain uses TRBV4-2 with TRBJ1-1; D may be TRBD1 (6 bases). V lost 2 bases, J lost 0 bases, and 10 bases lay in between. Per germline, CDR1 LGHNA and CDR2 YNFKEQ. This CDR3 region has 15 residues. CDR3: CASSQMDSLNTEAFF. CDR3 in DNA: TGTGCCAGCAGCCAAATGGACAGTTTGAACACTGAAGCTTTCTTT.

V and J are TRBV29-1 and TRBJ1-5; 8 positions match TRBD1. CDR3 size: 14 residues. V gave up 2 bases and J gave up 6 bases; unmatched junction bases: 6. Germline V gene data show CDR1 as SQVTM and CDR2 as ANQGSEA. This CDR3 reads CSVELAGTGQPQHF. As DNA, the CDR3 is TGCAGCGTTGAATTGGCAGGGACAGGTCAGCCCCAGCATTTT.

V gene TRBV7-3 combines with J gene TRBJ2-6; 7 bases align to TRBD2. This CDR3 is built from 19 residues. The junction had 14 bases not matched to a gene; V was cut back by 4 bases and J by 2 bases. The germline V gene encodes CDR1 SGHTA and CDR2 FQGTGA. CDR3 sequence reads: CASSSPRAGVPAGANVLTF. In DNA, the CDR3 is TGTGCCAGCAGCTCCCCCAGGGCGGGGGTCCCGGCTGGGGCCAACGTCCTGACTTTC.

This clone has only a few counts. The chain carries TRBV7-3 and TRBJ2-7, with D perhaps matching TRBD2 (6 bases). The V end was cut by 4 bases, the J end by 0 bases, with 10 bases between. Germline CDR1 SGHTA, CDR2 FQGTGA. The length of the CDR3 is 14 residues. CDR3 bases: TGTGCCAGCAGCTCCGGGGGTTCCTCCTACGAGCAGTACTTC. This codes for CASSSGGSSYEQYF. The variable domain in full, completed from reference TRBV7-3 and TRBJ2-7, reads GAGVSQTPSNKVTEKGKYVELRCDPISGHTALYWYRQSLGQGPEFLIYFQGTGAADDSGLPNDRFFAVRPEGSVSTLKIQRTERGDSAVYLCASSSGGSSYEQYFGPGTRLTVT.

V and J are TRBV9 and TRBJ1-3; TRBD1 agrees at 8 bases. The trim removed 4 bases at V and 5 bases at J, leaving 14 bases unmatched. This CDR3 region has 17 residues. The germline CDR1 and CDR2 sequences are SGDLS and YYNGEE. The CDR3 reads CASSPSNTGQGRNTIYF. DNA of the CDR3: TGTGCCAGCAGCCCCTCCAATACCGGACAGGGACGAAACACCATATATTTT.

The rearrangement joins TRBV11-3 to TRBJ2-4; possibly TRBD1 for D (6 bases). V dropped 7 bases and J dropped 0 bases, with 10 bases sitting between them. This CDR3 comprises 14 residues. The V gene's germline CDR1 is SGHNT and CDR2 YENEEA. The CDR3 DNA follows: TGTGCCAGCACAGGGGCCGCAGCCAAAAACATTCAGTACTTC. It specifies CASTGAAAKNIQYF.

The CDR3 is CASSHSQGLRNNEQFF. The CDR3 nucleotides read TGTGCCAGCAGCCACAGCCAGGGGTTGCGCAACAATGAGCAGTTCTTC. V usage is TRBV14 and J usage is TRBJ2-1, with D tentatively TRBD1 (6 bases). V lost 3 bases and J lost 5, with 17 bases in between. Looked up from germline, CDR1 is SGHDN and CDR2 is FVKESK. This CDR3 is built from 16 residues.

The chain has TRBV19 and TRBJ2-5; D is uncertain. Trimming removed 6 bases from V and 0 bases from J, with 8 bases in between. CDR3 length: 13 residues. The V gene's germline CDR1 is LNHDA and CDR2 SQIVND (reference sequence). Here the CDR3 DNA reads TGTGCCAGTAGAATTAAGGACCAAGAGACCCAGTACTTC. As protein: CASRIKDQETQYF.

The chain combines TRBV18 with TRBJ2-3; perhaps TRBD2 as D (6 bases). The CDR3 covers 15 residues. Per the germline V gene, CDR1 is KGHSH and CDR2 is LQKENI. Trimming stripped 3 bases from V and 0 bases from J, with 10 bases between. The CDR3 here is CASSPLAPSTDTQYF. The CDR3 coding sequence is TGTGCCAGCTCACCTCTAGCGCCGAGCACAGATACGCAGTATTTT. The complete variable domain, with remaining parts taken from reference TRBV18 and TRBJ2-3, reads NAGVMQNPRHLVRRRGQEARLRCSPMKGHSHVYWYRQLPEEGLKFMVYLQKENIIDESGMPKERFSAEFPKEGPSILRIQQVVRGDSAAYFCASSPLAPSTDTQYFGPGTRLTVL.

The CDR3 DNA reads TGTGCCACCAGCAGAGATAGGGCCTCTGGAAACACCATATATTTT. It specifies CATSRDRASGNTIYF. The gene calls are TRBV15 and TRBJ1-3; D is unresolved. Germline CDR1 is LNHNV and CDR2 is YYDKDF (reference sequence). V shed 0 bases and J shed 0 bases, with 6 bases lying between them. This CDR3 is built from 15 residues. The whole variable domain, remainder taken from reference TRBV15 and TRBJ1-3, is DAMVIQNPRYQVTQFGKPVTLSCSQTLNHNVMYWYQQKSSQAPKLLFHYYDKDFNNEADTPDNFQSRRPNTSFCFLDIRSPGLGDTAMYLCATSRDRASGNTIYFGEGSWLTVV.

The rearrangement uses TRBV5-4 and TRBJ2-1; maybe TRBD2 (6 bases). This CDR3 has 14 residues. Germline values: CDR1 SGHNT, CDR2 YYREEE (reference sequence). Between the trimmed V and J ends, which lost 7 bases and 2 bases, there was a span of 13 bases. The CDR3 sequence: CASARDPTYNEQFF. In DNA, the CDR3 is TGTGCCAGCGCGCGGGACCCAACCTACAATGAGCAGTTCTTC.

V gene TRBV7-6 combines with J gene TRBJ1-2; D uncertain. The ends were cut back, 9 bases at V and 3 bases at J, with 8 bases in the middle. The germline CDR1 and CDR2 sequences are SGHVS and FNYEAQ. This CDR3 comprises 11 residues. CDR3 region: CASRGDYGYTF. As DNA, the CDR3 is TGTGCCAGTCGGGGTGACTATGGCTACACCTTC.

The rearrangement links TRBV11-2 to TRBJ2-7; the match to TRBD2 covers 7 bases. The CDR3 has 17 residues. The germline V gene encodes CDR1 SGHAT and CDR2 FQNNGV. V was pared by 5 bases and J by 0 bases, with 13 bases of the junction left unmatched. CDR3 sequence reads: CASSPKTIWGGSYEQYF. DNA for the CDR3: TGTGCCAGCAGCCCCAAGACCATTTGGGGGGGCTCCTACGAGCAGTACTTC. The whole variable domain, remainder taken from reference TRBV11-2 and TRBJ2-7, is EAGVAQSPRYKIIEKRQSVAFWCNPISGHATLYWYQQILGQGPKLLIQFQNNGVVDDSQLPKDRFSAERLKGVDSTLKIQPAKLEDSAVYLCASSPKTIWGGSYEQYFGPGTRLTVT.